Below, one T cell receptor (beta chain) is given with its context. Trimming shortened V by 8 bases and J by 3 bases, and 13 bases separated the two germline ends. The CDR3 has 13 residues. Germline V gene data show CDR1 as SGHTA and CDR2 as FQGNSA. This record comes from a study of siplizumab effects on memory and regulatory T cells. Per sample, 95,000 to 100,000 TCR templates were assayed. Here immunoSEQ multiplex PCR was the method, and the copy in TCRdb shows in-frame clones only, minus some. The data contain about 40,000 clones, roughly 90% of them seen just once; the ten biggest clones take up 0.25%.

The chain carries TRBV7-2 and TRBJ2-5, with D perhaps given as TRBD1 or TRBD2 (5 bases each). This receptor was obtained from a human donor in good health. What was sequenced was naive CD4+ T cells sorted from blood. The CDR3, as DNA: TGTGCCAGCGGGGGATGGACGAAAGAGACCCAGTACTTC. Its translation: CASGGWTKETQYF.